These 19 T cell receptor beta chains share one sample of origin, sequenced in a study of cytomegalovirus exposure and HLA in healthy donors. The study ran its PCR with 60 Vbeta and 13 Jbeta primers. Libraries were prepared by immunoSEQ multiplex PCR; TCRdb keeps only in-frame clonotypes and omits some of them. The sample contains some 190,000 clones, 65% to 85% of which appear only once. The sequenced sample was PBMCs. The receptors derive from a girl aged 10 to 17 in good health and CMV-seropositive.

The chain joins TRBV11-2 to TRBJ1-3, with 9 bases lining up with TRBD1. Germline-derived CDR1 and CDR2 are SGHAT and FQNNGV. This CDR3 region has 18 residues. V shed 5 bases and J 0 bases; nucleotides not matched to a gene: 11. The CDR3 reads CASSRRTGEFRSGNTIYF. DNA for the CDR3: TGTGCCAGCAGCCGCCGGACAGGGGAGTTTCGCTCTGGAAACACCATATATTTT.

This chain links TRBV4-2 with TRBJ2-7; D remains unclear. The CDR3 totals 12 residues. Trimming removed 4 bases at V and 3 bases at J, with 7 bases between. CDR1 and CDR2 (germline): LGHNA, YNFKEQ. The DNA for the CDR3 is TGTGCCAGCAGCCCCTCGGGCTACGAGCAGTACTTC. It translates to CASSPSGYEQYF.

This chain uses TRBV20-1 with TRBJ1-5; D is unclear. V lost 8 bases and J 6 bases, leaving 11 bases between the germline ends. The CDR3 length is 11 residues. CDR1 and CDR2 from the germline V gene are DFQATT and SNEGSKA (reference sequence). This CDR3 is CSISGVQPQHF. As DNA, the CDR3 is TGCAGTATTAGTGGTGTTCAGCCCCAGCATTTT.

The chain employs TRBV5-4 and TRBJ2-7; D might be TRBD2 (5 bases). Germline V lookup: CDR1 SGHNT, CDR2 YYREEE (reference sequence). The CDR3 sequence is 15 residues long. V gave up 0 bases and J gave up 3 bases, with 13 bases separating them. The CDR3 DNA is TGTGCCAGCAGCTTGGTAGGACTTTCTTACTACGAGCAGTACTTC. Residues: CASSLVGLSYYEQYF.

The chain links TRBV7-9 to TRBJ1-4; D gene unclear. Between the trimmed V and J ends, which lost 0 bases and 8 bases, there was a span of 7 bases. CDR3 size: 13 residues. The germline gives CDR1 SEHNR, CDR2 FQNEAQ (reference sequence). Written as DNA, the CDR3 is TGTGCCAGCAGCTTAGCGGAACAGGAAAAACTGTTTTTT. Protein sequence: CASSLAEQEKLFF.

The V call is TRBV27, the J call TRBJ2-7, with 10 bases lining up with TRBD2. The CDR3 runs 16 residues. The germline V gene encodes CDR1 MNHEY and CDR2 SMNVEV (reference sequence). J was trimmed by 4 bases and V by 4 bases; bases with no gene match: 10. For the CDR3, the DNA is TGTGCCAGCAGTTCTCGACTAGCGGGCCTTTCTTACGAGCAGTACTTC. Translation gives CASSSRLAGLSYEQYF.

This chain joins TRBV7-9 and TRBJ2-2, with D possibly matching TRBD1 (5 bases). This CDR3 region has 16 residues. Germline loops: CDR1 SEHNR, CDR2 FQNEAQ (reference sequence). The V and J ends lost 0 bases and 3 bases respectively, with 11 bases between them. The CDR3 DNA reads TGTGCCAGCAGCTTAGCGGCAGGGATGGACACCGGGGAGCTGTTTTTT. Amino acid sequence: CASSLAAGMDTGELFF.

V and J are TRBV11-2 and TRBJ2-3; tentatively, D is TRBD2 (6 bases). The length of the CDR3 is 17 residues. Between the trimmed V and J ends, which lost 0 bases and 0 bases, there was a span of 13 bases. Germline CDR1 is SGHAT and CDR2 is FQNNGV. The CDR3 bases are TGTGCCAGCAGCTTAGATTGGGGTAGCGGTAGCACAGATACGCAGTATTTT. It is translated as CASSLDWGSGSTDTQYF.

In this sample, this clone turned up once. V is TRBV11-3 and J is TRBJ2-7; no definite D call. The V gene lost 3 bases and the J gene lost 4 bases, with 10 bases spanning the gap. The germline V gene has CDR1 SGHNT and CDR2 YENEEA. The CDR3 is 13 residues long. For the CDR3, the DNA is TGTGCCAGCAGCTTTGGCGGAAGTTACGAGCAGTACTTC. This gives the protein CASSFGGSYEQYF.

The J gene is TRBJ1-5, the V gene TRBV6-1; 8 positions agree with TRBD1. The CDR3 length is 13 residues. The junction had 1 base not matched to a gene; V was cut back by 4 bases and J by 5 bases. From germline, CDR1 is MNHNS and CDR2 SASEGT. The CDR3 loop is CASSGQGYQPQHF. The CDR3 bases are TGTGCCAGCAGTGGACAGGGGTATCAGCCCCAGCATTTT.

V is TRBV14 and J is TRBJ2-7; 10 nucleotides agree with TRBD1. Looked up from germline, CDR1 is SGHDN and CDR2 is FVKESK. CDR3 size: 16 residues. J was trimmed by 1 base and V by 5 bases; bases with no gene match: 8. CDR3 loop: CASSARDRGLSYEQYF. CDR3 nucleotides: TGTGCCAGCAGCGCCCGGGACAGGGGCTTATCCTACGAGCAGTACTTC.

The chain couples TRBV7-9 to TRBJ1-1; D is undetermined. Germline V gives CDR1 SEHNR, CDR2 FQNEAQ (reference sequence). This CDR3 is built from 12 residues. Between the trimmed V and J ends, which lost 5 bases and 6 bases, there was a span of 10 bases. The CDR3 region is CASSPLKPEAFF. As DNA, the CDR3 is TGTGCCAGCAGCCCATTAAAGCCTGAAGCTTTCTTT.

This clone was observed a few times. Its ends do not fully match the called genes, so a read error is possible. The chain recombines TRBV7-7 with TRBJ2-3; weak D call: TRBD2 (6 bases). This CDR3 spans 13 amino acids. Germline-derived CDR1 and CDR2 are SSHAT and FNYEAQ (reference sequence). CDR3: CASSLTGVNTQYF. CDR3 coding DNA: TGTGCTAGCAGCTTAACGGGAGTGAATACGCAGTATTTT.

The chain employs TRBV4-1 and TRBJ2-1; 9 nucleotides agree with TRBD2. The V segment lost 7 bases and the J segment 6 bases; nucleotides outside the gene matches: 10. The germline V gene has CDR1 MGHRA and CDR2 YSYEKL. CDR3 size: 15 residues. CDR3 in DNA: TGCGCCAGCACCCCCTTGGGACTAGCCATCAATGAGCAGTTCTTC. Translating gives CASTPLGLAINEQFF.

CDR3 sequence (DNA): TGTGCCAGCAGCCCTGACAGATCGGATTCACCCCTCCACTTT. It specifies CASSPDRSDSPLHF. The chain combines TRBV7-9 with TRBJ1-6; D might be TRBD1 (5 bases). CDR1 SEHNR and CDR2 FQNEAQ come from the germline V gene (reference sequence). The CDR3 loop spans 14 amino acids. V was trimmed by 5 bases and J by 8 bases, leaving 13 bases between them.

Points on this clone: One end of the junction does not line up with germline, which may come from a read error. The rearrangement uses TRBV10-3 and TRBJ2-7; TRBD1 might be the D (6 bases). CDR1 and CDR2 (germline): ENHRY, SYGVKD. CDR3 length: 12 amino acids. CDR3 bases: TGTGCCATCAGTGGAGGACAGTACGAGCAGCACTTC. It translates to CAISGGQYEQHF.

The rearrangement links TRBV6-5 to TRBJ2-7; TRBD2 matches at 10 bases. The CDR3 runs to 15 residues. Losses at the gene ends were 0 bases for V and 3 bases for J; bases not matched to a gene: 2. Germline assignment: CDR1 MNHEY and CDR2 SVGAGI. CDR3 nucleotide sequence: TGTGCCAGCAGTTACTCGATAGCGGGAGGCTACGAGCAGTACTTC. Translating gives CASSYSIAGGYEQYF.

This chain uses TRBV2 with TRBJ1-5, with D hard to call. This CDR3 spans 13 amino acids. Germline CDR1 SNHLY, CDR2 FYNNEI. V was trimmed by 2 bases and J by 5 bases, leaving 7 bases between them. CDR3 in DNA: TGTGCCAGCAGTGAACTAGCCTATCAGCCCCAGCATTTT. Protein sequence: CASSELAYQPQHF. The complete variable domain, with remaining parts taken from reference TRBV2 and TRBJ1-5, reads EPEVTQTPSHQVTQMGQEVILRCVPISNHLYFYWYRQILGQKVEFLVSFYNNEISEKSEIFDDQFSVERPDGSNFTLKIRSTKLEDSAMYFCASSELAYQPQHFGDGTRLSIL.

The rearrangement uses TRBV30 and TRBJ1-2; no clear D gene. Per germline, CDR1 GTSNPN and CDR2 SVGIG (reference sequence). This CDR3 is built from 11 residues. The germline V and J ends were trimmed by 4 bases and 0 bases, with 3 bases remaining between them. The CDR3: CAWTANYGYTF. The CDR3 DNA sequence: TGTGCCTGGACAGCTAACTATGGCTACACCTTC.